A single sample gave rise to the 12 T cell receptor beta chains below, sequenced in a study of a mutant IDH1 vaccine in newly diagnosed glioma (dated by TCRdb to 2020 to 2023). Per the publication, the time point label means: baseline, week 1 (first vaccination visit). This specimen's treatment or condition label, per the study, means: pre-vaccination baseline after standard-of-care therapy. The library came from the immunoSEQ multiplex PCR assay. This immuneACCESS table, as held by TCRdb, lists in-frame sequences with V and J called but not all clones. Of the missing ones, under half trace to an unresolved V gene in checked studies; the others have no known cause. The sample yields some 100,000 clones; about 83% were counted once. Around 7.4% of the sample comes from the top ten. The input for sequencing was PBMCs, taken from a glioma patient treated with radiotherapy, temozolomide or both. The receptor source for this set is a woman aged 45-60 years with glioma.

The rearrangement joins TRBV7-2 to TRBJ2-7, with TRBD1 identical over 9 bases. The CDR3 contains 17 residues. The ends lost 4 bases at V and 6 bases at J; junction bases unmatched: 16. CDR1 SGHTA and CDR2 FQGNSA come from the germline V gene. The CDR3 sequence is CASSSGQGRDHQREQYF. CDR3 coding DNA: TGTGCCAGCAGCTCCGGACAGGGGAGAGATCATCAACGCGAGCAGTACTTC.

The V gene is TRBV2, the J gene TRBJ2-4, with D hard to call. Germline V gene sequence: CDR1 SNHLY, CDR2 FYNNEI. This CDR3 has 16 amino acids. Between the trimmed V and J ends, which lost 8 bases and 0 bases, there was a span of 17 bases. CDR3 sequence: CASEVMRNLAKNIQYF. The DNA of the CDR3 is TGTGCCAGCGAGGTTATGAGGAATCTAGCCAAAAACATTCAGTACTTC. Full variable domain (outside the CDR3, taken from reference TRBV2 and TRBJ2-4): EPEVTQTPSHQVTQMGQEVILRCVPISNHLYFYWYRQILGQKVEFLVSFYNNEISEKSEIFDDQFSVERPDGSNFTLKIRSTKLEDSAMYFCASEVMRNLAKNIQYFGAGTRLSVL.

V is TRBV27 and J is TRBJ2-7; the D gene is possibly TRBD1 (5 bases). The CDR3 totals 15 residues. In germline, CDR1 is MNHEY, CDR2 SMNVEV (reference sequence). Trimming took off 2 bases at V and 4 bases at J, with 15 bases between the two ends. This chain's CDR3 is CASSLTAGPRYEQYF. The DNA for the CDR3 is TGTGCCAGCAGTTTAACGGCAGGGCCTCGGTACGAGCAGTACTTC.

This clone has more than one count but fewer than ten. The chain carries TRBV28 and TRBJ2-7; the D gene is possibly TRBD2 (5 bases). Trimming shortened V by 6 bases and J by 6 bases, and 12 bases separated the two germline ends. CDR1 is MDHEN, CDR2 SYDVKM, per germline. The CDR3 runs 12 residues. For the CDR3, the DNA is TGTGCCAGCAGCCCTAGCCCAGGCGAGCAGTACTTC. It is translated as CASSPSPGEQYF.

CDR3 loop: CASSQSGGAYNEQFF. CDR3 DNA: TGTGCCAGCAGCCAGAGCGGGGGGGCCTACAATGAGCAGTTCTTC. This sequence joins TRBV14 and TRBJ2-1; 10 bases line up with TRBD2. The trim removed 3 bases at V and 2 bases at J, leaving 1 base unmatched. Looked up from germline, CDR1 is SGHDN and CDR2 is FVKESK. This CDR3 spans 15 amino acids.

The chain combines TRBV29-1 with TRBJ2-3, with no clear D. V shed 2 bases and J shed 2 bases, with 8 bases lying between them. This CDR3 is 13 amino acids long. Germline-derived CDR1 and CDR2 are SQVTM and ANQGSEA. The CDR3 reads CSVENGYTDTQYF. The DNA for the CDR3 is TGCAGCGTTGAAAACGGATACACAGATACGCAGTATTTT.

The rearrangement uses TRBV6-1 and TRBJ2-1, with D possibly matching TRBD2 (7 bases). Germline values: CDR1 MNHNS, CDR2 SASEGT. The CDR3 contains 17 residues. Trimming removed 3 bases at V and 0 bases at J, with 15 bases between. CDR3 protein: CASSEAGATSSYNEQFF. CDR3 DNA: TGTGCCAGCAGTGAGGCGGGGGCTACGAGCTCCTACAATGAGCAGTTCTTC.

The rearrangement joins TRBV2 to TRBJ1-5, with D possibly TRBD1 on 5 matching bases. The CDR3 totals 17 residues. CDR1 and CDR2 (germline): SNHLY, FYNNEI. Trimming left V 6 bases short and J 6 bases short, with 24 bases between. CDR3 sequence: CASSELKLGHGGQPQHF. The CDR3 coding sequence is TGTGCCAGCAGCGAGCTTAAACTCGGACATGGCGGTCAGCCCCAGCATTTT. The full variable domain, in which reference TRBV2 and TRBJ1-5 provide the parts outside the CDR3, is EPEVTQTPSHQVTQMGQEVILRCVPISNHLYFYWYRQILGQKVEFLVSFYNNEISEKSEIFDDQFSVERPDGSNFTLKIRSTKLEDSAMYFCASSELKLGHGGQPQHFGDGTRLSIL.

The V gene is TRBV7-2, the J gene TRBJ1-2; D unclear. The CDR3 runs 17 residues. V was pared by 2 bases and J by 2 bases, with 18 bases between. The germline V gene has CDR1 SGHTA and CDR2 FQGNSA. CDR3 residues: CASSLRAGGRVNYGYTF. CDR3 DNA: TGTGCCAGCAGCTTAAGGGCAGGAGGGAGGGTCAACTATGGCTACACCTTC.

The gene calls are TRBV27 and TRBJ2-7; tentatively, D is TRBD1 or TRBD2 (5 bases each). The length of the CDR3 is 12 residues. From germline, CDR1 is MNHEY and CDR2 SMNVEV (reference sequence). Deletions cut 4 bases from V and 6 bases from J, with 10 bases between. The CDR3 here is CASSWGTGEQYF. The CDR3 DNA sequence: TGTGCCAGCAGTTGGGGGACCGGCGAGCAGTACTTC.

V and J are TRBV6-5 and TRBJ2-1, with D possibly TRBD1 on 6 matching bases. From germline, CDR1 is MNHEY and CDR2 SVGAGI. The CDR3 is made up of 15 amino acids. V was shortened by 4 bases and J by 5 bases, with 15 bases between the two germline ends. The CDR3 sequence is CASSSGTLRNNEQFF. CDR3 bases: TGTGCCAGCAGTTCCGGGACACTACGAAACAATGAGCAGTTCTTC.

The V and J genes are TRBV2 and TRBJ1-2; TRBD1 matches at 11 bases. This CDR3 comprises 12 residues. V trimming: 10 bases; J trimming: 4 bases; junction bases outside the gene matches: 2. The germline V gene has CDR1 SNHLY and CDR2 FYNNEI. CDR3: CATDRGLYGYTF. The CDR3 region has the DNA TGTGCCACGGACAGGGGGCTCTATGGCTACACCTTC.